The 18 T cell receptor beta chains below all came from one sample that was sequenced in a study of blood T cell repertoires in COVID-19. Method: immunoSEQ multiplex PCR; TCRdb's copy keeps in-frame clones and lacks some. The sample carries roughly 220,000 clones, 85% to 90% recorded once. The sample was peripheral blood. The receptor set was obtained from a man older than 75 with acute or convalescent COVID-19.

For this clone: The sample holds other DNA sequences that translate to the same CDR3. V usage is TRBV12-3 or TRBV12-4 and J usage is TRBJ2-5, with D possibly being TRBD2 (6 bases). The CDR3 spans 13 residues. Deletions cut 3 bases from V and 5 bases from J, with 10 bases between. CDR3 sequence reads: CASSFSGKETQYF. CDR3 bases: TGTGCCAGCAGTTTTAGCGGCAAGGAGACCCAGTACTTC.

The rearrangement uses TRBV18 and TRBJ1-2; tentatively, D is TRBD1 (5 bases). The germline V gene encodes CDR1 KGHSH and CDR2 LQKENI. CDR3 size: 13 residues. The V and J ends lost 4 bases and 4 bases respectively, with 10 bases between them. CDR3 sequence (DNA): TGTGCCAGCTCACTGGGGCCTCTCTATGGCTACACCTTC. It specifies CASSLGPLYGYTF.

The chain couples TRBV19 to TRBJ1-5; a possible D gene is TRBD1 (5 bases). The CDR3 is 15 amino acids. With 6 bases removed from V and 4 bases from J, the gap between germline ends came to 16 bases. Germline loops: CDR1 LNHDA, CDR2 SQIVND (reference sequence). The CDR3 DNA sequence: TGTGCCAGTAGGGGGCGGGGAGACCGAAATCAGCCCCAGCATTTT. Protein sequence: CASRGRGDRNQPQHF.

The chain recombines TRBV5-1 with TRBJ1-1; D is uncertain. The ends were cut back, 5 bases at V and 7 bases at J, with 18 bases in the middle. This CDR3 has 14 amino acids. Germline values: CDR1 SGHRS, CDR2 YFSETQ. As DNA, the CDR3 is TGCGCCAGCAGGAACCGCCCCCAGGCCAGTGAAGCTTTCTTT. Amino acid sequence: CASRNRPQASEAFF.

The V and J genes are TRBV10-3 and TRBJ2-7, with TRBD1 as a possible D gene (5 bases). V was trimmed by 0 bases and J by 5 bases, leaving 14 bases between them. This CDR3 has 15 amino acids. Germline V gene data show CDR1 as ENHRY and CDR2 as SYGVKD. CDR3 residues: CAISESRGSNHEQYF. The CDR3 nucleotides read TGTGCCATCAGTGAGTCTAGGGGCAGTAACCACGAGCAGTACTTC.

This clone showed up just a few times. The V gene is TRBV7-2, the J gene TRBJ2-1; possibly TRBD1 for D (5 bases). Trimming took 5 bases from V and 9 from J, leaving 17 bases between them. CDR3 size: 14 residues. The V gene's germline CDR1 is SGHTA and CDR2 FQGNSA. CDR3 DNA sequence: TGTGCCAGCAGCGAGGTTACAGGCCTCTCTGAGCAGTTCTTC. Protein: CASSEVTGLSEQFF.

In its sample, this clone was seen a few times. The rearrangement links TRBV30 to TRBJ2-1; D is uncertain. Trimming removed 1 base from V and 10 bases from J, with 11 bases in between. This CDR3 contains 12 residues. CDR1 is GTSNPN, CDR2 SVGIG, per germline (reference sequence). The DNA of the CDR3 is TGTGCCTGGAGTGGAACCTCTAGAGAGCAGTTCTTC. It codes for CAWSGTSREQFF.

This chain joins TRBV4-3 and TRBJ2-3, with 8 positions matching TRBD1. Unmatched junction bases numbered 13, after V lost 1 base and J lost 4 bases. The CDR3 contains 18 residues. Germline assignment: CDR1 LGHNA and CDR2 YSLEER. Here the CDR3 reads CASSQGPINRGSPDTQYF. The CDR3 DNA follows: TGCGCCAGCAGCCAAGGACCTATAAACAGGGGGAGCCCAGATACGCAGTATTTT.

V gene TRBV7-6 combines with J gene TRBJ1-4, with a possible D match to TRBD1 (6 bases). The germline CDR1 and CDR2 sequences are SGHVS and FNYEAQ. V was pared by 4 bases and J by 5 bases, with 14 bases between. The CDR3 loop spans 15 amino acids. DNA for the CDR3: TGTGCCAGCAGCTCGAACGCCAGGGGAAATGAAAAACTGTTTTTT. Protein sequence: CASSSNARGNEKLFF.

The rearrangement uses TRBV27 and TRBJ1-2, with a tentative D call TRBD1 (6 bases). V lost 6 bases, J lost 4 bases, and 18 bases lay in between. The CDR3 consists of 15 residues. Germline lookup yields CDR1 MNHEY and CDR2 SMNVEV (reference sequence). This CDR3 is CASRPGGANSYGYTF. The CDR3, as DNA: TGTGCCAGCAGGCCCGGGGGGGCCAATAGCTATGGCTACACCTTC.

The V call is TRBV2, the J call TRBJ2-5; 9 bases are shared with TRBD2. Germline V lookup: CDR1 SNHLY, CDR2 FYNNEI. The CDR3 consists of 15 residues. Here the CDR3 reads CASQRREGHEETQYF. The CDR3 DNA reads TGTGCGTCCCAAAGGCGGGAGGGCCATGAAGAGACCCAGTACTTC.

This chain uses TRBV7-2 with TRBJ2-5; TRBD2 might be the D (6 bases). V shed 6 bases and J shed 4 bases, with 12 bases lying between them. The CDR3 length is 13 residues. The germline V gene encodes CDR1 SGHTA and CDR2 FQGNSA. The CDR3 here is CASRGQGGETQYF. The CDR3 DNA reads as TGTGCCAGCAGGGGGCAGGGAGGAGAGACCCAGTACTTC. The full variable domain, its missing parts supplied by reference TRBV7-2 and TRBJ2-5, is GAGVSQSPSNKVTEKGKDVELRCDPISGHTALYWYRQSLGQGLEFLIYFQGNSAPDKSGLPSDRFSAERTGGSVSTLTIQRTQQEDSAVYLCASRGQGGETQYFGPGTRLLVL.

V usage is TRBV6-6 and J usage is TRBJ2-1; perhaps TRBD2 as D (5 bases). V lost 5 bases to trimming and J lost 12 bases, with 11 bases between them. The germline V gene has CDR1 MNHNY and CDR2 SVGAGI (reference sequence). The CDR3 has 11 amino acids. The CDR3 is CASSGSGRQFF. The DNA of the CDR3 is TGTGCCAGCAGTGGGAGTGGTAGGCAGTTCTTC.

The gene calls are TRBV6-4 and TRBJ1-2, with 8 bases aligning to TRBD1. This CDR3 has 14 residues. Germline V CDR1 and CDR2: MRHNA, SNTAGT. J was trimmed by 8 bases and V by 0 bases; bases with no gene match: 5. The DNA of the CDR3 is TGTGCCAGCAGTGACTCGAACGGACAGGGCGGCTACACCTTC. Protein sequence: CASSDSNGQGGYTF.

This rearrangement joins TRBV18 to TRBJ1-1, with D perhaps matching TRBD1 (6 bases). This CDR3 region has 15 residues. CDR1 is KGHSH, CDR2 LQKENI, per germline. Trimming left V 8 bases short and J 1 base short, with 17 bases between. In DNA form, the CDR3 reads TGTGCCAGCCTTATAGCCAGGGGATCGAACACTGAAGCTTTCTTT. This encodes CASLIARGSNTEAFF.

V and J are TRBV4-1 and TRBJ2-2; D not certain. CDR3 length: 14 residues. Deletions cut 0 bases from V and 6 bases from J, with 8 bases between. The germline CDR1 and CDR2 sequences are MGHRA and YSYEKL. The CDR3 nucleotides are TGCGCCAGCAGCCAAGAATTAGCTCCCGGGGAGCTGTTTTTT. Translation gives CASSQELAPGELFF.

The chain combines TRBV19 with TRBJ1-2; TRBD1 matches 10 bases. The germline V gene encodes CDR1 LNHDA and CDR2 SQIVND (reference sequence). The CDR3 contains 14 residues. V lost 4 bases, J lost 3 bases, and 2 bases stayed unmatched. CDR3 loop: CASSRDRGHYGYTF. The CDR3 nucleotides read TGTGCCAGTAGTAGGGACAGGGGTCACTATGGCTACACCTTC. The complete variable domain, with remaining parts taken from reference TRBV19 and TRBJ1-2, reads DGGITQSPKYLFRKEGQNVTLSCEQNLNHDAMYWYRQDPGQGLRLIYYSQIVNDFQKGDIAEGYSVSREKKESFPLTVTSAQKNPTAFYLCASSRDRGHYGYTFGSGTRLTVV.

This chain joins TRBV5-1 and TRBJ1-3, with TRBD1 as a possible D gene (6 bases). Germline CDR1 reads SGHRS; CDR2 reads YFSETQ. The CDR3 contains 15 residues. Trimming removed 0 bases from V and 2 bases from J, with 9 bases in between. The CDR3 protein is CASSLGSGAGNTIYF. The CDR3 bases are TGCGCCAGCAGCTTGGGGTCAGGGGCTGGAAACACCATATATTTT.